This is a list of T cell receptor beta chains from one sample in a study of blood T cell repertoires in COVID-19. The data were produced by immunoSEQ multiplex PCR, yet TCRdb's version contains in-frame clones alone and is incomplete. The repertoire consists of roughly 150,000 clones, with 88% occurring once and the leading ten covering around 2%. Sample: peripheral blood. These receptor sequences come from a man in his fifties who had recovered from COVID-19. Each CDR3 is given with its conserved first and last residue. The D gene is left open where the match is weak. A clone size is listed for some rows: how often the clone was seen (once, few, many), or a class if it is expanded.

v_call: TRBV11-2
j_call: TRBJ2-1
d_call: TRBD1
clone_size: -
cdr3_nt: TGTGCCAGCAGCTTCCTCGTACAGGGGGAGCAGTTCTTC
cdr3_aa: CASSFLVQGEQFF

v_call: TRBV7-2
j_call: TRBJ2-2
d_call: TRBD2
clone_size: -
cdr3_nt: TGTGCCAGCAGCGTGACTAGCGGGAGCCCCGGGGAGCTGTTTTTT
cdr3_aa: CASSVTSGSPGELFF

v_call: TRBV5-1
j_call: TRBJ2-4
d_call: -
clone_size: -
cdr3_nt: TGCGCCAGCAGCTTGGATCAGGGACATGGAACAAACATTCAGTACTTC
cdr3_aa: CASSLDQGHGTNIQYF

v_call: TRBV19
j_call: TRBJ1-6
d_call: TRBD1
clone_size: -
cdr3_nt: TGTGCCAGTAGCTCGGGGACAGGGGGTTATTCACCCCTCCACTTT
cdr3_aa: CASSSGTGGYSPLHF

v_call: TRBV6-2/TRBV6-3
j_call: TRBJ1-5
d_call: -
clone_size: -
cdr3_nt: TGTGCCAGCAGCGATGGAACTAGGAGCAATCAGCCCCAGCATTTT
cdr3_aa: CASSDGTRSNQPQHF

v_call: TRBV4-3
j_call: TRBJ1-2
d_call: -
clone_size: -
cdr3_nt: TGCGCCAGCAGCCAAGATCAGGACTATGGCTACACCTTC
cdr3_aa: CASSQDQDYGYTF

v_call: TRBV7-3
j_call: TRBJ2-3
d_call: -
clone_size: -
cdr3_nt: TGTGCCAGCAGCCCAGGAGTAGCGTATACGCAGTATTTT
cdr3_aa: CASSPGVAYTQYF

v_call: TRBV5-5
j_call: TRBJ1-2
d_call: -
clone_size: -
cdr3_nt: TGTGCCAGCAGCTTCACGGACAGTATCTATGGCTACACCTTC
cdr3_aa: CASSFTDSIYGYTF

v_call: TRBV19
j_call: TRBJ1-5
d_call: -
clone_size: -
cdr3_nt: TGTGCCAGTAGTATTCTGTTTAATAGCAATCAGCCCCAGCATTTT
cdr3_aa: CASSILFNSNQPQHF

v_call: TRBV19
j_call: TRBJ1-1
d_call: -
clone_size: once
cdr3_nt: TGTGCCAGTAGTATGGGCTCAGGGAGGGTTGAAGCTTTCTTT
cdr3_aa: CASSMGSGRVEAFF

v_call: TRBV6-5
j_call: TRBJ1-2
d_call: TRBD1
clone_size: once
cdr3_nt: TGTGCCAGCAGTTCCCGGGACAGGGTAGGTGGCTACACCTTC
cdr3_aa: CASSSRDRVGGYTF

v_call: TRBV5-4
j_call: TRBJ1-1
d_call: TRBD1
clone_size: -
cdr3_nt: TGTGCCAGCAGCCTGGGACAGATCGACACTGAAGCTTTCTTT
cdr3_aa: CASSLGQIDTEAFF

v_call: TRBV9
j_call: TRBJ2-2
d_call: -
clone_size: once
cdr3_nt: TGTGCCAGCAGCGTAGCAGTCGCGAACACCGGGGAGCTGTTTTTT
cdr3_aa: CASSVAVANTGELFF

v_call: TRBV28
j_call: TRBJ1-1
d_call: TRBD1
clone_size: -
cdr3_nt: TGTGCCAGCAGTTTTGTTCTGGAGACAGGGGCTTTCTTT
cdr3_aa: CASSFVLETGAFF

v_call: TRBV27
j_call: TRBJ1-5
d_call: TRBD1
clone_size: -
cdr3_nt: TGTGCCAGCGGCCGGGACAGGGCGAGCAATCAGCCCCAGCATTTT
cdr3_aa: CASGRDRASNQPQHF

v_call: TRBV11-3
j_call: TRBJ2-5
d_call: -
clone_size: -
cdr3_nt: TGTGCCAGCAGCTCTACAGGGATAGAGACCCAGTACTTC
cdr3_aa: CASSSTGIETQYF

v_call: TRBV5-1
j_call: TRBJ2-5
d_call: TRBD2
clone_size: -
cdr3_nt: TGCGCCAGCAGCCCGACTAGCGGGTTAGAGACCCAGTACTTC
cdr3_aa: CASSPTSGLETQYF

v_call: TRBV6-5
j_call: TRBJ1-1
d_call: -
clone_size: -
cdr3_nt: TGTGCCAGCAGTAACACGGGTGAAGCTTTCTTT
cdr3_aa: CASSNTGEAFF

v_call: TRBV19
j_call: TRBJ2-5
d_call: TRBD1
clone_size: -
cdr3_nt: TGTGCCAGTAGTATCGGGACAGGGGGACGGGAGACCCAGTACTTC
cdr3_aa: CASSIGTGGRETQYF

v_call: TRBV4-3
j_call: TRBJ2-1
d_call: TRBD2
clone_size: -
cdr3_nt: TGCGCCAGCAGCCAGCTAGCGGGAGGAGTCTCCTACAATGAGCAGTTCTTC
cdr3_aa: CASSQLAGGVSYNEQFF

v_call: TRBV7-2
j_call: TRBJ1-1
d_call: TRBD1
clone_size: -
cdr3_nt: TGTGCCAGCAGCTCAGGGACAGGCCGAGCTTTCTTT
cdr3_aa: CASSSGTGRAFF

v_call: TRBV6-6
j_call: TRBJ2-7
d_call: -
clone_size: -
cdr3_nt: TGTGCCAGCAGTTCACCTCGGGGGGCGGAACCCTACGAGCAGTACTTC
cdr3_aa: CASSSPRGAEPYEQYF

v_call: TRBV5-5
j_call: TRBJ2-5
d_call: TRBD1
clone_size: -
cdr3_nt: TGTGCCAGCAGCACAACCCGGACAGGTGGGGAGACCCAGTACTTC
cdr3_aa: CASSTTRTGGETQYF

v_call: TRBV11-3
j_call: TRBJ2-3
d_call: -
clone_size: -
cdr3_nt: TGTGCCAGCAGCTTAGGAACAGGCACCCTCACAGATACGCAGTATTTT
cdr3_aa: CASSLGTGTLTDTQYF

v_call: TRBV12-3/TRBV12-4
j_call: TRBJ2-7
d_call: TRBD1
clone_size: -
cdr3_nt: TGTGCCAGCAGTTTGAACAGGGGCTACGAGCAGTACTTC
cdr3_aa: CASSLNRGYEQYF

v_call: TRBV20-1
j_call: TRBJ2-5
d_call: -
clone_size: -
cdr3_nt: TGCAGTGCCCCTTCCCAAGAGACCCAGTACTTC
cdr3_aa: CSAPSQETQYF

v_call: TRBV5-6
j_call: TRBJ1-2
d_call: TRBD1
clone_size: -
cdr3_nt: TGTGCCAGCAGCTTGGATGGGGGACAGGGGTCGAGGGGCTACACCTTC
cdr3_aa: CASSLDGGQGSRGYTF

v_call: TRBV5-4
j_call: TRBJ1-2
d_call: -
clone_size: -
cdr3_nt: TGTGCCAGCAGCTTGCCAGGGTTTGTTGGCTACACCTTC
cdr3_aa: CASSLPGFVGYTF

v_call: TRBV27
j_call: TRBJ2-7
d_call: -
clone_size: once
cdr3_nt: TGTGCCAGCAGTTTGGGGGCGGGCGAGCAGTACTTC
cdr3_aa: CASSLGAGEQYF

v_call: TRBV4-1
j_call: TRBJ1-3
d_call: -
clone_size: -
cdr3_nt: TGCGCCAGCAGCCAAGATCGATTCGTACTTGGAAACACCATATATTTT
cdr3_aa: CASSQDRFVLGNTIYF

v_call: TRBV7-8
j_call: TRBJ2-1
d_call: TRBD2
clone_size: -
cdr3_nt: TGTGCCAGCAGCTTAGTTCCTAGCGGGAGCGATGAGCAGTTCTTC
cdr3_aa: CASSLVPSGSDEQFF

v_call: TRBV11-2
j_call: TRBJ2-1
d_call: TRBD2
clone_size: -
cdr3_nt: TGTGCCAGCAGCCCCGGCGGGGCTAGCGGGAGGGGGGACAATGAGCAGTTCTTC
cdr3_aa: CASSPGGASGRGDNEQFF

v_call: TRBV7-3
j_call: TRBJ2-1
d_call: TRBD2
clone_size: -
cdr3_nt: TGTGCCAGCAGCCCCCTCGGTGCGGGGGGCGTGAATGAGCAGTTCTTC
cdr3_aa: CASSPLGAGGVNEQFF

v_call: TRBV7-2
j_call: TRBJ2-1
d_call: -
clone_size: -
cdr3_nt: TGTGCCAGCAGCCAGCTCGGGTCCATAGCCAATGAGCAGTTCTTC
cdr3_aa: CASSQLGSIANEQFF

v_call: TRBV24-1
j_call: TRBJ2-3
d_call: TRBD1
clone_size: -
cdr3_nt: TGTGCCACCAGTGCCCGGACAGGGGGTAAAGATACGCAGTATTTT
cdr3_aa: CATSARTGGKDTQYF

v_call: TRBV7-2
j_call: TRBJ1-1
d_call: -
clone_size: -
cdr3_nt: TGTGCCAGCAGCTTAGCAGCGAAAACTGAAGCTTTCTTT
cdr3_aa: CASSLAAKTEAFF

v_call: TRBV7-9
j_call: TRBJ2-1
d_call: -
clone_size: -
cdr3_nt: TGTGCCAGCAGCTTACCCCGGGACGGGAGCTCCTACAATGAGCAGTTCTTC
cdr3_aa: CASSLPRDGSSYNEQFF

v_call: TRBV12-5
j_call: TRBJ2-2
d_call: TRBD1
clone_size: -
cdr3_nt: TGTGCTAGTGGTTTGGGACAGGGAGACACCGGGGAGCTGTTTTTT
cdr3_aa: CASGLGQGDTGELFF

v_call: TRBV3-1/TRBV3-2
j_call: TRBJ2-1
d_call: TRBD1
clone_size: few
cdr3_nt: TGTGCCAGCAGCCCAAACAGGGGATCCTACAATGAGCAGTTCTTC
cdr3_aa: CASSPNRGSYNEQFF

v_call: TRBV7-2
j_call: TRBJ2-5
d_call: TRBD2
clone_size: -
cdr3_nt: TGTGCCAGCAGCCCGGGGGGGGGACTAGCGGGTCTGAGGGAGACCCAGTACTTC
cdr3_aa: CASSPGGGLAGLRETQYF

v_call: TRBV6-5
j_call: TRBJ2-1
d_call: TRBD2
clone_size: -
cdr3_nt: TGTGCCAGCAGTTTTAAGGCGGGGGGGGCTAATGAGCAGTTCTTC
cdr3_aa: CASSFKAGGANEQFF

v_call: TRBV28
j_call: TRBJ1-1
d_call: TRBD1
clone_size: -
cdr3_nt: TGTGCCAGCAACGGAAACAGGGGTGAAGCTTTCTTT
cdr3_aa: CASNGNRGEAFF

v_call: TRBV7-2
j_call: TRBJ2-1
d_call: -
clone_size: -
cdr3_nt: TGTGCCAGCAGCTCCGGTGGGGGCGGGTACAATGAGCAGTTCTTC
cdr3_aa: CASSSGGGGYNEQFF

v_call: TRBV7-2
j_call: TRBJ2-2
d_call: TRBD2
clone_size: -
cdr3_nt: TGTGCCAGCAGCAACCAAGCGGGACTTGTCACCGGGGAGCTGTTTTTT
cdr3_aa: CASSNQAGLVTGELFF

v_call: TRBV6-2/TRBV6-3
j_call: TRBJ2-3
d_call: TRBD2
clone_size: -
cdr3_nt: TGTGCCAGCAGATACGGGGGGGCATCAGATACGCAGTATTTT
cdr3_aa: CASRYGGASDTQYF

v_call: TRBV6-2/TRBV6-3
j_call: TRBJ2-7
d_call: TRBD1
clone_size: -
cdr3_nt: TGTGCCAGCAGCGCCACCGGGACAGGGGGATCTAAGCAGTACTTC
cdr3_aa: CASSATGTGGSKQYF

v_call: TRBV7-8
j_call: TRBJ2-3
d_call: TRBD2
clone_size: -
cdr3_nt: TGTGCCAGCAGCCGACTAGCGGGGGAAGCTAGCACAGATACGCAGTATTTT
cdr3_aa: CASSRLAGEASTDTQYF

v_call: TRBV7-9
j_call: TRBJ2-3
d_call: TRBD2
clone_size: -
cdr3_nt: TGTGCCAGCAGCCCACTCGGGACTAGCGGGGGGCACACAGATACGCAGTATTTT
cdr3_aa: CASSPLGTSGGHTDTQYF

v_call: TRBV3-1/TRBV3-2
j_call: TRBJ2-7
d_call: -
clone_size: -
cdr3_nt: TGTGCCAGCAGCCAACCTGTACTTATCGACGAGCAGTACTTC
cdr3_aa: CASSQPVLIDEQYF

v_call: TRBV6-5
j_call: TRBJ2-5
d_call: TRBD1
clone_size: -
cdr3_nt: TGTGCCAGCCTATGGACAGGGGGGGAGACCCAGTACTTC
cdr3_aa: CASLWTGGETQYF

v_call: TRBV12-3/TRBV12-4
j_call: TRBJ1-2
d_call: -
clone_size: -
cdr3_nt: TGTGCCAGCAGCTCCTCAGCGGGAGGCTACACCTTC
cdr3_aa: CASSSSAGGYTF

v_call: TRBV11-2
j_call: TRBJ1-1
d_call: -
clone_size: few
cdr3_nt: TGTGCCAGCAGACTGACACTGAACACTGAAGCTTTCTTT
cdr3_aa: CASRLTLNTEAFF

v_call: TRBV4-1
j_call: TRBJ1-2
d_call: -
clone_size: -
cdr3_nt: TGCGCCAGCAGCCAAGTAAGCGGGGAATTCTATGGCTACACCTTC
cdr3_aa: CASSQVSGEFYGYTF

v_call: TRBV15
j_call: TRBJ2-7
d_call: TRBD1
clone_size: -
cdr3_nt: TGTGCCACCAGCTCAAGGACAGGGAGAGAGCAGTACTTC
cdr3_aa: CATSSRTGREQYF

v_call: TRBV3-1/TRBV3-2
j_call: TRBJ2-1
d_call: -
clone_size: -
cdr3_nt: TGTGCCAGCAGCCAGCGCGGGGCAGAATACAATGAGCAGTTCTTC
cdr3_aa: CASSQRGAEYNEQFF